This TCR beta chain came from a study of blood T cell repertoires in COVID-19. Study-wide context: Specimens from acute and convalescent COVID-19 originated in the United States, Italy and Spain.

Here immunoSEQ multiplex PCR was the method, and the copy in TCRdb shows in-frame clones only, minus some. The sample yields 60,000 to 85,000 clones, about 74% seen once. Germline V gene lookup returns CDR1 LGHDT and CDR2 YNNKEL (reference sequence). Trimming shortened V by 3 bases and J by 3 bases, and 15 bases separated the two germline ends. The CDR3 runs to 16 residues. This clone was picked up a small number of times. Sequencing was done on a sample of peripheral blood. The sequence was obtained from a human donor with acute or convalescent COVID-19. The donor label of this sample is uncertain. The genes are TRBV3-1 (or the pseudogene TRBV3-2) and TRBJ1-3, with D uncertain. The CDR3 DNA reads as TGTGCCAGCAGCCATCGCCCCGGAGGGTATGGAAACACCATATATTTT. Translation gives CASSHRPGGYGNTIYF.